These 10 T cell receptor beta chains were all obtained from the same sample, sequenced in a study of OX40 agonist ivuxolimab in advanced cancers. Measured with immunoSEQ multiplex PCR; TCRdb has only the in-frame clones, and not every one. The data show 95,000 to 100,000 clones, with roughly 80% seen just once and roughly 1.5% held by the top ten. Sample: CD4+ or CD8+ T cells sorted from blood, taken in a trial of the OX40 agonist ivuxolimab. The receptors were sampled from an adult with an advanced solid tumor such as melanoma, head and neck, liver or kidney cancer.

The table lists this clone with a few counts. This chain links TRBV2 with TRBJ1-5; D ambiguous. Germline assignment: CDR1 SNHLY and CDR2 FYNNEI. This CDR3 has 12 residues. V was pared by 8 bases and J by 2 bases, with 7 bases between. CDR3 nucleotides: TGTGCCAGCGCGGAGGGCAATCAGCCCCAGCATTTT. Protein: CASAEGNQPQHF. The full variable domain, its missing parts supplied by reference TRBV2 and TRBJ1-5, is EPEVTQTPSHQVTQMGQEVILRCVPISNHLYFYWYRQILGQKVEFLVSFYNNEISEKSEIFDDQFSVERPDGSNFTLKIRSTKLEDSAMYFCASAEGNQPQHFGDGTRLSIL.

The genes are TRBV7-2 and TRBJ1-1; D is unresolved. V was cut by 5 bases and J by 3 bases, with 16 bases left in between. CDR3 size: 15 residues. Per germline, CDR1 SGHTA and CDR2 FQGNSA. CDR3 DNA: TGTGCCAGCAGCCCCGGGGTAGGCTTATACACTGAAGCTTTCTTT. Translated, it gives CASSPGVGLYTEAFF.

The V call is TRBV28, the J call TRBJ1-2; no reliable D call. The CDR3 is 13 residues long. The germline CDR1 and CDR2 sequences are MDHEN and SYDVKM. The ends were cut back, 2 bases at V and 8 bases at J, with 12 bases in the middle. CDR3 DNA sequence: TGTGCCAGCAGTTTACCCTCATATCGCGGCTACACCTTC. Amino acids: CASSLPSYRGYTF.

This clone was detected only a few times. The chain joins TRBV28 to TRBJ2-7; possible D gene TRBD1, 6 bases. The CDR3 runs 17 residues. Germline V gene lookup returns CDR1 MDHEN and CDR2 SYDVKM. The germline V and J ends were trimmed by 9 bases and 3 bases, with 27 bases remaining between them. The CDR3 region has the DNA TGTGCCAGTATTGCTCTTATCCCCAGGGGTGACCTCTACGAGCAGTACTTC. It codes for CASIALIPRGDLYEQYF.

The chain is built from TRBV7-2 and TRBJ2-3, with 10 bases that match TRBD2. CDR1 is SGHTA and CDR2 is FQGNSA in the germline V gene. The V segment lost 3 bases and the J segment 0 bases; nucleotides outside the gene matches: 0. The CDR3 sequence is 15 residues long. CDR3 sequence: CASSLTSGSTDTQYF. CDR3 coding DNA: TGTGCCAGCAGCTTGACTAGCGGGAGCACAGATACGCAGTATTTT.

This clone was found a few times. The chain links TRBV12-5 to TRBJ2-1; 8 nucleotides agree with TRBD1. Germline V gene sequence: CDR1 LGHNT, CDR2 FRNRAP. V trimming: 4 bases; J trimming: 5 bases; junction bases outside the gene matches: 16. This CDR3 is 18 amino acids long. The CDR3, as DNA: TGTGCTAGTGGTTCCCCCGCTGGACAGGGAAGGTATAACAATGAGCAGTTCTTC. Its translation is CASGSPAGQGRYNNEQFF.

The CDR3 protein is CASSQSSGANVLTF. For the CDR3, the DNA is TGTGCCTCAAGCCAGAGCTCTGGGGCCAACGTCCTGACTTTC. The chain carries TRBV27 and TRBJ2-6; no reliable D call. Germline CDR1 MNHEY, CDR2 SMNVEV (reference sequence). The V end was cut by 11 bases, the J end by 0 bases, with 11 bases between. This CDR3 comprises 14 residues.

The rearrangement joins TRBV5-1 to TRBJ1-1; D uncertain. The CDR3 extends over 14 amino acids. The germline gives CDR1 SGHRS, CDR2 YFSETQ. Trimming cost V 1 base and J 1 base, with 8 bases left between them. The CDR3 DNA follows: TGCGCCAGCAGCTTGCAGGCGACGAACACTGAAGCTTTCTTT. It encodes CASSLQATNTEAFF.

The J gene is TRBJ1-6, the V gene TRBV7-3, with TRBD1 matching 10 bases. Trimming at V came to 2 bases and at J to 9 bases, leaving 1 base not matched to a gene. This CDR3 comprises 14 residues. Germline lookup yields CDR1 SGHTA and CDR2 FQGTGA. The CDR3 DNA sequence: TGTGCCAGCAGCTTAGGGACAGGGGCTTCACCCCTCCACTTT. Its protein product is CASSLGTGASPLHF.

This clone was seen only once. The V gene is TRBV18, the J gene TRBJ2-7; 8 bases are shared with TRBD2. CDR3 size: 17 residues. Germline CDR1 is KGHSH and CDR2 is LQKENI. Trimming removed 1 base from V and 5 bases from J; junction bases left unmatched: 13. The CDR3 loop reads CASSPLLAGGQTNEQYF. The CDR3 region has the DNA TGTGCCAGCTCACCACTCTTGGCGGGAGGCCAGACTAACGAGCAGTACTTC.